A selection of T cell receptor beta chains follows, all from one sample in a study of cytomegalovirus exposure and HLA in healthy donors. Profiled with immunoSEQ multiplex PCR; TCRdb holds only in-frame clones, not every one. The sample contains tens of thousands of clones, roughly 91% of which appear only once. The sequenced sample was PBMCs. Receptors originate from a man younger than 40 in good health and CMV-seronegative. Each CDR3 is given with its conserved first and last residue. D genes are given only for firm matches. Part of the rows lack a size; the others show once, few, many or a class for expanded clones.

d_gene | j_gene | abundance | v_gene | CDR3aa | CDR3nt
TRBD1 | TRBJ2-2 | - | TRBV5-1 | CASSLEGTGFTGELFF | TGCGCCAGCAGCTTGGAAGGGACAGGGTTCACCGGGGAGCTGTTTTTT
- | TRBJ1-5 | - | TRBV19 | CASSIAGGNQPQHF | TGTGCCAGTAGTATAGCCGGGGGCAATCAGCCCCAGCATTTT
TRBD1 | TRBJ1-5 | - | TRBV6-1 | CASRDRVYQPQHF | TGTGCCAGCAGGGACAGGGTGTATCAGCCCCAGCATTTT
- | TRBJ1-1 | once | TRBV6-1 | CATALTSDTEAFF | TGTGCCACCGCCCTTACCTCGGACACTGAAGCTTTCTTT
- | TRBJ2-5 | - | TRBV27 | CASSIIGYQQETQYF | TGTGCCAGCAGCATTATCGGGTACCAACAAGAGACCCAGTACTTC
- | TRBJ1-1 | - | TRBV9 | CASSDTFGGTEAFF | TGTGCCAGCAGCGACACCTTTGGCGGCACTGAAGCTTTCTTT
- | TRBJ1-2 | - | TRBV15 | CATTSGGAGYGYTF | TGTGCCACTACTTCGGGGGGCGCAGGCTATGGCTACACCTTC
TRBD2 | TRBJ2-3 | - | TRBV28 | CASSTSGVTDTQYF | TGTGCCAGCAGTACTAGCGGGGTCACAGATACGCAGTATTTT
TRBD1 | TRBJ1-5 | - | TRBV2 | CASSKTGTGNNQPQHF | TGTGCCAGCAGCAAAACCGGGACAGGGAACAATCAGCCCCAGCATTTT
- | TRBJ2-3 | - | TRBV19 | CASRAGGTDTQYF | TGTGCCAGTAGAGCAGGGGGCACAGATACGCAGTATTTT
TRBD1 | TRBJ1-5 | - | TRBV28 | CASSLMGQNSNQPQHF | TGTGCCAGCAGTTTAATGGGACAGAATAGCAATCAGCCCCAGCATTTT
TRBD2 | TRBJ2-7 | - | TRBV28 | CASSSLGLAGYEQYF | TGTGCCAGCAGTTCTCTGGGACTAGCGGGGTACGAGCAGTACTTC
- | TRBJ1-1 | once | TRBV29-1 | CSVVIRGAEAFF | TGCAGCGTTGTTATAAGGGGCGCTGAAGCTTTCTTT
- | TRBJ2-3 | - | TRBV6-5 | CASSYSDTGDTQYF | TGTGCCAGCAGTTACTCGGACACTGGGGATACGCAGTATTTT
TRBD1 | TRBJ2-7 | - | TRBV5-1 | CASSRARDRGAEQYF | TGCGCCAGCAGCCGGGCCCGGGACAGGGGAGCCGAGCAGTACTTC
- | TRBJ2-1 | - | TRBV7-9 | CASSPNWGVPDNEQFF | TGTGCCAGCAGCCCGAACTGGGGGGTACCGGATAATGAGCAGTTCTTC
- | TRBJ2-5 | - | TRBV27 | CASSLYTGVEETQYF | TGTGCCAGCAGTTTATATACGGGGGTAGAGGAGACCCAGTACTTC
- | TRBJ1-2 | - | TRBV29-1 | CSVEDKGAYYGYTF | TGCAGCGTTGAAGATAAGGGAGCCTACTATGGCTACACCTTC
TRBD2 | TRBJ2-1 | - | TRBV6-5 | CASSYSIAGGRYEQFF | TGTGCCAGCAGTTACTCGATAGCGGGTGGTAGATACGAGCAGTTCTTC
TRBD1 | TRBJ2-7 | - | TRBV6-1 | CASSEEGTVYEQYF | TGTGCCAGCAGTGAAGAAGGGACAGTATACGAGCAGTACTTC
- | TRBJ1-4 | - | TRBV6-1 | CASSDQRRSTEKLFF | TGTGCCAGCAGCGATCAGAGGAGAAGCACTGAAAAACTGTTTTTT
- | TRBJ1-1 | - | TRBV2 | CASATQGQSTEAFF | TGTGCCAGCGCAACGCAAGGACAGAGCACTGAAGCTTTCTTT
TRBD2 | TRBJ2-3 | once | TRBV9 | CASDPGGTDTQYF | TGTGCCAGCGACCCGGGGGGGACAGATACGCAGTATTTT
- | TRBJ2-1 | - | TRBV14 | CASSLIGEQFF | TGTGCCAGCAGCCTAATCGGTGAGCAGTTCTTC
TRBD1 | TRBJ2-2 | - | TRBV5-1 | CASSPRTGGDTGELFF | TGCGCCAGCAGCCCACGGACAGGGGGGGACACCGGGGAGCTGTTTTTT
- | TRBJ2-3 | - | TRBV6-6 | CASSYSRQSTDTQYF | TGTGCCAGCAGTTACTCGCGGCAGAGCACAGATACGCAGTATTTT
- | TRBJ2-7 | - | TRBV6-5 | CASSYRSPSYEQYF | TGTGCCAGCAGTTACCGGAGTCCGAGCTACGAGCAGTACTTC
TRBD1 | TRBJ1-1 | - | TRBV5-1 | CASSPGTGMNTEAFF | TGCGCCAGCAGCCCCGGGACAGGGATGAACACTGAAGCTTTCTTT
TRBD2 | TRBJ2-2 | - | TRBV6-4 | CARSCGTSGTGELFF | TGTGCCAGATCCTGTGGGACTAGTGGCACCGGGGAGCTGTTTTTT
- | TRBJ1-2 | - | TRBV10-1 | CASSESTGGGWDGYTF | TGCGCCAGCAGTGAGTCCACTGGAGGTGGCTGGGATGGCTACACCTTC
- | TRBJ2-1 | - | TRBV9 | CASSDPTSTYNEQFF | TGTGCCAGCAGCGATCCGACTAGTACCTACAATGAGCAGTTCTTC
- | TRBJ2-3 | - | TRBV19 | CASNAGTNTDTQYF | TGTGCCAGTAACGCGGGAACAAACACAGATACGCAGTATTTT
- | TRBJ1-4 | - | TRBV4-2 | CASSHEDSLFATNEKLFF | TGTGCCAGCAGCCACGAGGACAGCCTTTTTGCAACTAATGAAAAACTGTTTTTT
- | TRBJ2-2 | - | TRBV6-5 | CASSLQWETGELFF | TGTGCCAGCAGTCTCCAGTGGGAGACCGGGGAGCTGTTTTTT
- | TRBJ1-1 | - | TRBV20-1 | CSARMVSEAFF | TGCAGTGCTAGAATGGTGAGTGAAGCTTTCTTT
- | TRBJ1-5 | few | TRBV19 | CASRQAPLPQHF | TGTGCCAGTAGGCAGGCGCCTTTGCCCCAGCATTTT
- | TRBJ1-2 | once | TRBV6-1 | CASSVQGHYGYTF | TGTGCCAGCAGTGTTCAGGGGCACTATGGCTACACCTTC
TRBD1 | TRBJ1-4 | - | TRBV6-6 | CASSSPRDSEKLFF | TGTGCCAGCAGTTCACCCAGGGACAGTGAAAAACTGTTTTTT
- | TRBJ1-5 | - | TRBV6-5 | CASSSVNSNQPQHF | TGTGCCAGCAGCTCAGTAAATAGCAATCAGCCCCAGCATTTT
- | TRBJ2-3 | - | TRBV7-3 | CASDSESSTDTQYF | TGTGCCAGCGACAGCGAATCTAGCACAGATACGCAGTATTTT
TRBD2 | TRBJ2-2 | - | TRBV2 | CASGRLAGNTGELFF | TGTGCCAGCGGAAGACTAGCGGGAAACACCGGGGAGCTGTTTTTT
- | TRBJ2-5 | - | TRBV29-1 | CSVEDGLKNQETQYF | TGCAGCGTTGAAGATGGCTTAAAAAACCAAGAGACCCAGTACTTC
TRBD1 | TRBJ1-1 | - | TRBV6-4 | CASSVFSGGASTEAFF | TGTGCCAGCAGTGTATTCTCAGGGGGCGCCTCTACTGAAGCTTTCTTT
TRBD2 | TRBJ2-7 | - | TRBV27 | CASRPTGGGSYEQYF | TGTGCCAGCAGGCCGACGGGGGGGGGATCCTACGAGCAGTACTTC
- | TRBJ2-2 | - | TRBV28 | CASTLSSDVGELFF | TGTGCCAGCACCCTCTCTAGTGATGTCGGGGAGCTGTTTTTT
- | TRBJ2-5 | - | TRBV28 | CASSYPLKGGEQETQYF | TGTGCCAGCAGTTACCCCTTAAAGGGGGGGGAGCAAGAGACCCAGTACTTC
- | TRBJ2-5 | - | TRBV30 | CAWRKSRFETQYF | TGTGCCTGGAGGAAAAGCAGGTTCGAGACCCAGTACTTC